Presented here are 13 T cell receptor beta chains from one specimen sequenced in a study of T cells after yellow fever vaccination. TCRdb re-derived calls from the 5' RACE reads in MiXCR, one entry per CDR3 protein. Of 340,000 or so distinct CDR3 sequences listed, roughly an eighth are singletons. Source: CD4+ T cells sorted from PBMCs, taken 15 days after the yellow fever booster vaccination. All receptors derive from a man younger than 35 who received the YFV17D yellow fever vaccine.

The chain uses TRBV11-2 and TRBJ2-7; D may be TRBD2 (5 bases). CDR1 SGHAT and CDR2 FQNNGV come from the germline V gene. V was clipped by 5 bases and J by 5 bases, with 13 bases between them. There are 13 residues in the CDR3. The CDR3 DNA sequence: TGTGCCAGCAGCCCCTATATGGGAGACGAGCAGTACGTC. This gives the protein CASSPYMGDEQYV.

V usage is TRBV2 and J usage is TRBJ2-5; TRBD1 matches at 8 bases. In germline, CDR1 is SNHLY, CDR2 FYNNEI. Germline trimming cut 6 bases from V and 4 bases from J; bases unmatched to any gene: 10. This CDR3 has 15 amino acids. In DNA, the CDR3 is TGTGCCAGCAGCCCTTACGGACAGGGCTCAGAGACCCAGTACTTC. Translation gives CASSPYGQGSETQYF.

This clonotype occurred a few times. The V and J genes are TRBV12-3 or TRBV12-4 and TRBJ2-5; 11 nucleotides match TRBD2. J gave up 4 bases and V 7 bases, and 8 bases lay outside the gene matches. This CDR3 is 15 amino acids long. The CDR3 bases are TGTGCCAGCACTCTTCTAGCGGGGGGTGCAGAGACCCAGTACTTC. This codes for CASTLLAGGAETQYF.

This clonotype was observed many times. The chain is built from TRBV3-1 and TRBJ2-3; possible D gene TRBD2, 5 bases. The CDR3 runs to 14 residues. Germline lookup yields CDR1 LGHDT and CDR2 YNNKEL (reference sequence). Trimming took off 0 bases at V and 11 bases at J, with 15 bases between the two ends. The CDR3 spells CASSQDPGNPLQYF. As DNA, the CDR3 is TGTGCCAGCAGCCAAGACCCCGGGAATCCTTTGCAGTATTTT.

This clonotype was seen a handful of times. V and J are TRBV5-1 and TRBJ1-3, with D uncertain. V was shortened by 4 bases and J by 1 base, with 9 bases between the two germline ends. The CDR3 has 14 amino acids. Germline V lookup: CDR1 SGHRS, CDR2 YFSETQ. The CDR3 nucleotides are TGCGCCAGCAGCGGGGAGGCGTCTGGAAACACCATATATTTT. This encodes CASSGEASGNTIYF.

This sequence joins TRBV7-6 and TRBJ2-5; D is tentatively TRBD1 or TRBD2 (5 bases each). This CDR3 spans 14 amino acids. V shed 0 bases and J shed 3 bases, with 8 bases lying between them. Germline V gives CDR1 SGHVS, CDR2 FNYEAQ. The CDR3 nucleotides read TGTGCCAGCAGCTTAGCGGTGGGGGAAGAGACCCAGTACTTC. As protein: CASSLAVGEETQYF.

The J gene is TRBJ2-3, the V gene TRBV7-2; D gene ambiguous. V was clipped by 4 bases and J by 4 bases, with 9 bases between them. The germline gives CDR1 SGHTA, CDR2 FQGNSA. The CDR3 runs to 13 residues. In DNA form, the CDR3 reads TGTGCCAGCAGCTCCCTGGGTCCAGATACGCAGTATTTT. The encoded protein is CASSSLGPDTQYF.

This clonotype was found a few times. This sequence joins TRBV5-6 and TRBJ1-2, with a possible D match to TRBD1 (6 bases). V was cut by 4 bases and J by 0 bases, with 13 bases left in between. CDR3 length: 15 amino acids. Germline CDR1 and CDR2: SGHDT and YYEEEE. The CDR3 DNA reads as TGTGCCAGCAGCGCCACAGGGACTCCTAACTATGGCTACACCTTC. It is translated as CASSATGTPNYGYTF.

The chain combines TRBV18 with TRBJ1-1; 7 bases align to TRBD1. Germline CDR1 reads KGHSH; CDR2 reads LQKENI. The J segment lost 0 bases and the V segment lost 6 bases, leaving 4 bases of the junction unmatched. CDR3 length equals 14 residues. In DNA form, the CDR3 reads TGTGCCAGCTCGGGGACAGCATTGAACACTGAAGCTTTCTTT. It translates to CASSGTALNTEAFF. The full variable domain, in which reference TRBV18 and TRBJ1-1 provide the parts outside the CDR3, is NAGVMQNPRHLVRRRGQEARLRCSPMKGHSHVYWYRQLPEEGLKFMVYLQKENIIDESGMPKERFSAEFPKEGPSILRIQQVVRGDSAAYFCASSGTALNTEAFFGQGTRLTVV.

CDR3 amino acids: CASSLQRGGSNEQFF. In nucleotides, the CDR3 is TGTGCCAGCAGCCTACAGCGGGGGGGATCGAATGAGCAGTTCTTC. The chain employs TRBV4-2 and TRBJ2-1, with TRBD2 matching over 10 bases. CDR1 is LGHNA, CDR2 YNFKEQ, per germline. This CDR3 comprises 15 residues. V shed 4 bases, J shed 7 bases, and the junction held 7 bases outside the gene matches.

This sequence joins TRBV4-3 and TRBJ2-1; no firm D call. The CDR3 is 13 amino acids. The germline V gene encodes CDR1 LGHNA and CDR2 YSLEER. Trimming took 0 bases from V and 13 from J, leaving 13 bases between them. The CDR3 DNA is TGCGCCAGCAGCCAAGACAGACGGTTAACCCAGTTCTTC. Translating it yields CASSQDRRLTQFF.

There are a few counts of this clonotype. The V and J genes are TRBV6-5 and TRBJ1-2; a possible D gene is TRBD1 (6 bases). Germline V gene sequence: CDR1 MNHEY, CDR2 SVGAGI. V lost 10 bases and J 8 bases, leaving 17 bases between the germline ends. This CDR3 is built from 12 residues. This chain's CDR3 is CATGQSSRGYTF. The CDR3 DNA reads as TGTGCCACCGGACAGTCGTCTCGGGGCTACACCTTC.

This clonotype appeared a few times. The V call is TRBV2, the J call TRBJ2-7, with TRBD1 identical over 7 bases. The germline CDR1 and CDR2 sequences are SNHLY and FYNNEI. V lost 4 bases to trimming and J lost 4 bases; unmatched junction nucleotides: 1. This CDR3 spans 12 amino acids. Here the CDR3 DNA reads TGTGCCAGCAGTGCACAGGGGTACGAGCAGTACGTC. Amino acid sequence: CASSAQGYEQYV.